This T cell receptor (beta chain) was captured by sequencing in a study of OX40 agonist ivuxolimab in advanced cancers. Study in general: Those enrolled were about 80% male, with a mean age of around 55 years and ages from roughly 20 to 85. Regarding the study as a whole: More expanded clones were found, on average, in CD8+ than in CD4+ T cells.

The method was immunoSEQ multiplex PCR; TCRdb's version includes in-frame clones alone and lacks a portion of them. The top ten clones hold about a tenth of a sample with about 21,000 clones, more than 75% of them seen once. Per germline, CDR1 ENHRY and CDR2 SYGVKD. Trimming removed 6 bases from V and 1 base from J, with 7 bases in between. The CDR3 consists of 13 residues. Turning to this clone: As yet, its antigen is unknown.

This clonotype was obtained from an adult with an advanced solid tumor such as melanoma, head and neck, liver or kidney cancer. The V and J genes are TRBV10-3 and TRBJ1-3; D is undetermined. The sample consisted of CD4+ or CD8+ T cells sorted from blood, taken in a trial of the OX40 agonist ivuxolimab. The CDR3 DNA reads as TGTGCCATCAGAACAGTTTCTGGAAACACCATATATTTT. Translating it yields CAIRTVSGNTIYF.